These 25 T cell receptor beta chains were all obtained from the same sample, sequenced in a study of CD8 T cells in Susac syndrome. cDNA came from about 0.5 to 1 ug RNA primed by random hexamers. MiXCR was run by TCRdb on the immunoSEQ multiplex PCR reads, yielding one entry per CDR3 protein. The sample has 150,000 to 160,000 distinct CDR3 sequences, around 96% seen once. The source material was CD8+ T cells from PBMCs. These receptors were obtained from a human donor with multiple sclerosis.

The gene calls are TRBV4-1 and TRBJ2-3; the match to TRBD1 covers 10 bases. J gave up 4 bases and V 0 bases, and 4 bases lay outside the gene matches. Germline CDR1 MGHRA, CDR2 YSYEKL. The CDR3 length is 16 residues. The CDR3 coding sequence is TGCGCCAGCAGCCAAGAGGGGACAGGGGAAGCAGATACGCAGTATTTT. Translating it yields CASSQEGTGEADTQYF.

This rearrangement joins TRBV12-3 or TRBV12-4 to TRBJ1-1; no firm D call. This CDR3 is built from 11 residues. The V end lost 3 bases, the J end lost 3 bases, and 2 bases lay between the germline ends. CDR3 region: CASSLDTEAFF. CDR3 bases: TGTGCCAGCAGTTTGGACACTGAAGCTTTCTTT.

This rearrangement joins TRBV3-1 to TRBJ2-7; possible D gene TRBD2, 6 bases. The CDR3 consists of 16 residues. The V gene lost 1 base and the J gene lost 5 bases, with 18 bases spanning the gap. Germline loops: CDR1 LGHDT, CDR2 YNNKEL (reference sequence). The CDR3 is CASSQGTGRIDDEQYF. The CDR3 nucleotides read TGTGCCAGCAGCCAAGGAACGGGGAGGATAGATGACGAGCAGTACTTC.

The chain couples TRBV9 to TRBJ2-1; D call uncertain. The CDR3 is 14 residues long. Trimming removed 0 bases at V and 6 bases at J, with 10 bases between. The germline gives CDR1 SGDLS, CDR2 YYNGEE. This chain's CDR3 is CASSVGGETNEQFF. The CDR3 nucleotides read TGTGCCAGCAGCGTAGGAGGAGAGACCAATGAGCAGTTCTTC.

This clonotype is a singleton in its sample. The rearrangement joins TRBV27 to TRBJ1-1; D unresolved. CDR1 is MNHEY, CDR2 SMNVEV, per germline (reference sequence). The germline V and J ends were trimmed by 7 bases and 4 bases, with 13 bases remaining between them. The CDR3 is 13 residues long. The CDR3 spells CASTRVGLTEAFF. The CDR3 DNA follows: TGTGCCAGCACTAGAGTTGGGCTCACTGAAGCTTTCTTT.

The chain recombines TRBV4-3 with TRBJ2-7; a weak D match, TRBD2 (6 bases). CDR3 size: 15 residues. V gave up 0 bases and J gave up 4 bases, with 13 bases separating them. The germline V gene encodes CDR1 LGHNA and CDR2 YSLEER. Here the CDR3 reads CASSQEVLSGYEQYF. Here the CDR3 DNA reads TGCGCCAGCAGCCAAGAGGTGCTTAGCGGATACGAGCAGTACTTC.

This clonotype has only one observation. The chain is built from TRBV12-3 or TRBV12-4 and TRBJ2-7; D possibly corresponds to TRBD1 (5 bases). Deletions cut 6 bases from V and 1 base from J, with 10 bases between. CDR3 length equals 13 residues. CDR3 protein: CASRLTESYEQYF. The CDR3 DNA is TGTGCCAGCAGGTTGACAGAGTCCTACGAGCAGTACTTC.

The chain links TRBV7-8 to TRBJ2-4; maybe TRBD1 (6 bases). The CDR3 length is 14 residues. V lost 5 bases and J 14 bases, leaving 22 bases between the germline ends. Germline values: CDR1 SGHVS, CDR2 FQNEAQ. The CDR3 coding sequence is TGTGCCAGCAGCCCCCAGGGACACACAGAAGCCGAGTACTTC. It translates to CASSPQGHTEAEYF.

V is TRBV6-5 and J is TRBJ1-2; D not resolved. V lost 7 bases to trimming and J lost 3 bases, with 12 bases between them. Germline CDR1 reads MNHEY; CDR2 reads SVGAGI. The CDR3 is made up of 13 amino acids. The CDR3 spells CASIRPGDYGYTF. The CDR3 DNA sequence: TGTGCCAGCATCCGACCGGGAGACTATGGCTACACCTTC.

The chain recombines TRBV19 with TRBJ1-2; D ambiguous. Per germline, CDR1 LNHDA and CDR2 SQIVND (reference sequence). This CDR3 contains 15 residues. The V end was cut by 10 bases, the J end by 4 bases, with 22 bases between. Here the CDR3 reads CAISPGHTSSYGYTF. CDR3 sequence (DNA): TGTGCCATCTCGCCCGGGCATACTTCGTCCTATGGCTACACCTTC.

The CDR3 reads CASSARRGSTDTQYF. The CDR3 nucleotides read TGTGCCAGCAGTGCCCGGCGGGGGAGCACAGATACGCAGTATTTT. The chain employs TRBV5-4 and TRBJ2-3, with 7 bases matching TRBD2. Germline CDR1 and CDR2: SGHNT and YYREEE (reference sequence). J was trimmed by 0 bases and V by 5 bases; bases with no gene match: 6. The CDR3 is 15 residues long. Based on the CDR3 plus reference TRBV5-4 and TRBJ2-3, the full variable domain is ETGVTQSPTHLIKTRGQQVTLRCSSQSGHNTVSWYQQALGQGPQFIFQYYREEENGRGNFPPRFSGLQFPNYSSELNVNALELDDSALYLCASSARRGSTDTQYFGPGTRLTVL.

J is TRBJ2-1 and V is TRBV20-1; either TRBD1 or TRBD2 may fit D (5 bases each). Germline values: CDR1 DFQATT, CDR2 SNEGSKA (reference sequence). The CDR3 is made up of 14 amino acids. V lost 7 bases and J lost 8, with 21 bases in between. The CDR3 loop is CSVPPLGAGDEQFF. The CDR3 coding sequence is TGCAGTGTTCCGCCCCTTGGGGCCGGGGATGAGCAGTTCTTC.

The genes are TRBV27 and TRBJ2-1, with a tentative D call TRBD1 (5 bases). The V and J ends lost 2 bases and 9 bases respectively, with 8 bases between them. The CDR3 runs 12 residues. The germline V gene encodes CDR1 MNHEY and CDR2 SMNVEV (reference sequence). The CDR3 coding sequence is TGTGCCAGCAGTTTAAGGGGCACTGAGCAGTTCTTC. It encodes CASSLRGTEQFF.

This rearrangement joins TRBV27 to TRBJ1-6, with D tentatively TRBD1 (6 bases). CDR1 is MNHEY, CDR2 SMNVEV, per germline (reference sequence). The germline V and J ends were trimmed by 6 bases and 6 bases, with 21 bases remaining between them. The CDR3 totals 17 residues. The CDR3 DNA reads as TGTGCCAGCAGCCCCCCGGGGGGAGGGGGAATTAATTCACCCCTCCACTTT. This codes for CASSPPGGGGINSPLHF.

The V and J genes are TRBV3-1 and TRBJ2-5; D is ambiguous. Germline lookup yields CDR1 LGHDT and CDR2 YNNKEL (reference sequence). CDR3 length: 11 amino acids. Trimming removed 1 base at V and 8 bases at J, with 5 bases between. CDR3 sequence reads: CASSQGQTQYF. The CDR3 DNA follows: TGTGCCAGCAGCCAAGGGCAAACCCAGTACTTC.

The chain joins TRBV14 to TRBJ1-1, with TRBD1 matching 7 bases. The CDR3 totals 15 residues. V lost 4 bases, J lost 0 bases, and 5 bases stayed unmatched. In germline, CDR1 is SGHDN, CDR2 FVKESK. CDR3 residues: CASSRTGFMNTEAFF. CDR3 bases: TGTGCCAGCAGCCGGACAGGATTCATGAACACTGAAGCTTTCTTT. Full variable domain (outside the CDR3, taken from reference TRBV14 and TRBJ1-1): EAGVTQFPSHSVIEKGQTVTLRCDPISGHDNLYWYRRVMGKEIKFLLHFVKESKQDESGMPNNRFLAERTGGTYSTLKVQPAELEDSGVYFCASSRTGFMNTEAFFGQGTRLTVV.

Worth noting for this clonotype: At one end the junction does not follow the germline gene, possibly because of a read error. The chain combines TRBV20-1 with TRBJ1-2, with D unresolved. CDR1 and CDR2 from the germline V gene are DFQATT and SNEGSKA (reference sequence). The CDR3 sequence is 13 residues long. The CDR3 DNA reads TGCAGTGCCCTCTTGGAACCTAATTATGGCTACACCTTC. Its translation is CSALLEPNYGYTF.

The V call is TRBV9, the J call TRBJ1-2, with D unresolved. CDR1 and CDR2 from the germline V gene are SGDLS and YYNGEE. V was pared by 0 bases and J by 8 bases, with 17 bases between. The CDR3 runs to 15 residues. CDR3 amino acids: CASSVERDPLGGYTF. In nucleotides, the CDR3 is TGTGCCAGCAGCGTAGAGAGAGACCCTTTAGGGGGCTACACCTTC.

The chain combines TRBV7-9 with TRBJ2-7; D might be TRBD1 (6 bases). The CDR3 spans 13 residues. The V end lost 3 bases, the J end lost 7 bases, and 13 bases lay between the germline ends. CDR1 is SEHNR, CDR2 FQNEAQ, per germline (reference sequence). The chain's CDR3 is CASSFGGGLEQYF. CDR3 nucleotide sequence: TGTGCCAGCAGCTTTGGGGGCGGCCTGGAGCAGTACTTC.

V and J are TRBV29-1 and TRBJ2-7; unclear D gene. The germline V gene has CDR1 SQVTM and CDR2 ANQGSEA. Trimming removed 3 bases from V and 3 bases from J, with 9 bases in between. The CDR3 extends over 12 amino acids. The CDR3 spells CSVEAQNYEQYF. CDR3 in DNA: TGCAGCGTTGAGGCCCAGAACTACGAGCAGTACTTC.

J is TRBJ1-1 and V is TRBV30; maybe TRBD1 (6 bases). Per the germline V gene, CDR1 is GTSNPN and CDR2 is SVGIG (reference sequence). The CDR3 has 13 residues. V lost 3 bases to trimming and J lost 1 base, with 9 bases between them. The CDR3 protein is CAWRGRGNTEAFF. CDR3 in DNA: TGTGCCTGGAGGGGCAGGGGGAACACTGAAGCTTTCTTT.

This clonotype was counted once. The chain couples TRBV9 to TRBJ1-1, with no clear D. Trimming shortened V by 2 bases and J by 1 base, and 18 bases separated the two germline ends. This CDR3 contains 17 residues. CDR1 is SGDLS, CDR2 YYNGEE, per germline. The CDR3 region is CASSVTAAATRNTEAFF. In DNA form, the CDR3 reads TGTGCCAGCAGCGTTACAGCGGCAGCGACTAGGAACACTGAAGCTTTCTTT.

This clonotype was picked up one time. The chain is built from TRBV2 and TRBJ1-5; no definite D call. CDR1 is SNHLY, CDR2 FYNNEI, per germline. The ends were cut back, 6 bases at V and 3 bases at J, with 9 bases in the middle. CDR3 length: 13 residues. The CDR3, as DNA: TGTGCCAGCAGGGGCACAGACAATCAGCCCCAGCATTTT. Its translation is CASRGTDNQPQHF.

This clonotype was detected a few times. The gene calls are TRBV12-3 or TRBV12-4 and TRBJ2-1; D call uncertain. The CDR3 is 11 amino acids. V lost 5 bases to trimming and J lost 5 bases, with 4 bases between them. The CDR3 spells CASSVNNEQFF. CDR3 nucleotide sequence: TGTGCCAGCAGTGTTAACAATGAGCAGTTCTTC.

CDR3 coding DNA: TGCAGCGTTGTGACAGGTTTGGACTATGGCTACACCTTC. Its protein is CSVVTGLDYGYTF. This chain uses TRBV29-1 with TRBJ1-2; D is possibly TRBD1 (6 bases). Germline CDR1 is SQVTM and CDR2 is ANQGSEA. The V end was cut by 4 bases, the J end by 3 bases, with 12 bases between. The CDR3 is 13 residues long.